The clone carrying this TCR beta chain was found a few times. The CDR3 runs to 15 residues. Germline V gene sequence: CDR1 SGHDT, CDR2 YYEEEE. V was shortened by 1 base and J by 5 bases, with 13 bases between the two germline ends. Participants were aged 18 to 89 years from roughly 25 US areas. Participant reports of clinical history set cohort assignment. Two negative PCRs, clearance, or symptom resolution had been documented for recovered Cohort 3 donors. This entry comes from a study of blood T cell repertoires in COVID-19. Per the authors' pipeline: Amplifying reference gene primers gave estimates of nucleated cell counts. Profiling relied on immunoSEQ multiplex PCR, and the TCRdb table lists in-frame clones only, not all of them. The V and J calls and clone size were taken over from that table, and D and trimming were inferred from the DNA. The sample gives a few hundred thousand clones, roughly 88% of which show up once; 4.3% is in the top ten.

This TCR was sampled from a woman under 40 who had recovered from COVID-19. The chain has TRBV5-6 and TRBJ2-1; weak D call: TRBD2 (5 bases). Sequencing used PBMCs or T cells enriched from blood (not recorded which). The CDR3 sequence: CASSLNPSTHNEQFF. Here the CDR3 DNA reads TGTGCCAGCAGCTTGAACCCTAGCACACACAATGAGCAGTTCTTC.